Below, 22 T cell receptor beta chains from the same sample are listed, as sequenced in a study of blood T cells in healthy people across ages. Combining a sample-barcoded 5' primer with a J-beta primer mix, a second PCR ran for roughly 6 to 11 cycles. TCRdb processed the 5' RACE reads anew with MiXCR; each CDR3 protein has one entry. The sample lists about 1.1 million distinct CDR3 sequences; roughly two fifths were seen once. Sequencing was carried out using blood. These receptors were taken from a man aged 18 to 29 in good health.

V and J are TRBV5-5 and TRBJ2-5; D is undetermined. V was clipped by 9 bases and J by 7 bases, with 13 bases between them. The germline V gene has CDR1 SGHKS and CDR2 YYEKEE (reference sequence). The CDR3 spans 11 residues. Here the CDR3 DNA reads TGTGCCACCGGGCCTAAGGGGACCCAGTACTTC. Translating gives CATGPKGTQYF.

The CDR3 loop is CASSLGGHLRIDTQYF. The CDR3 DNA reads TGTGCCAGCAGCTTAGGGGGACACCTTAGGATAGATACGCAGTATTTT. V and J are TRBV7-2 and TRBJ2-3; the D gene is possibly TRBD1 (6 bases). The germline V gene encodes CDR1 SGHTA and CDR2 FQGNSA. V dropped 1 base and J dropped 5 bases, with 16 bases sitting between them. CDR3 length: 16 residues.

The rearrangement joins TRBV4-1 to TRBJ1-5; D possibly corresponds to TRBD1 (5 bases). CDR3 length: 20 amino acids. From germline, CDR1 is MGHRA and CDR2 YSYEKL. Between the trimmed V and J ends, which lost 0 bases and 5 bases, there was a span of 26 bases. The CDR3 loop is CASSQEGSSCTGRVDQPQHF. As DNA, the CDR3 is TGCGCCAGCAGCCAAGAAGGGTCTTCGTGCACAGGAAGGGTGGATCAGCCCCAGCATTTT.

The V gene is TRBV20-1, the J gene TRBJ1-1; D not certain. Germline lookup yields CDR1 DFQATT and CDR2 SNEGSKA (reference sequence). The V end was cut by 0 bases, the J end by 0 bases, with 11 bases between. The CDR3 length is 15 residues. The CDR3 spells CSARDLTALNTEAFF. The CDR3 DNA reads TGCAGTGCTAGAGATCTAACAGCTTTGAACACTGAAGCTTTCTTT.

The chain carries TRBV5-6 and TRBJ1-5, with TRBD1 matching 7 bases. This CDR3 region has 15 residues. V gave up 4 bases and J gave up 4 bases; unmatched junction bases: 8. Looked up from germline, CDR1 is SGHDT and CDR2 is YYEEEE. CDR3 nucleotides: TGTGCCAGCAGCCAAAACAAACAGGGGAATCAGCCCCAGCATTTT. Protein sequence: CASSQNKQGNQPQHF.

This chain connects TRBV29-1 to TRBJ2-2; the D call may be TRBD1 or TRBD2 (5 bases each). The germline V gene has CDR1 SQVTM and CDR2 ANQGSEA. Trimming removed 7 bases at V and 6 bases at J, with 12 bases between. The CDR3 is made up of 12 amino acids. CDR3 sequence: CSARRGAGELFF. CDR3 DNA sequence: TGCAGCGCTAGGCGAGGGGCCGGGGAGCTGTTTTTT.

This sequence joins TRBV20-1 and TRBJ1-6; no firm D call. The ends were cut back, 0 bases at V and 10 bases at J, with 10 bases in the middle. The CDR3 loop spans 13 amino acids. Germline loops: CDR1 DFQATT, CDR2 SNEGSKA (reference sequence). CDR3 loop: CSARDRADSPLHF. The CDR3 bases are TGCAGTGCTAGAGACCGAGCAGACTCACCCCTCCACTTT.

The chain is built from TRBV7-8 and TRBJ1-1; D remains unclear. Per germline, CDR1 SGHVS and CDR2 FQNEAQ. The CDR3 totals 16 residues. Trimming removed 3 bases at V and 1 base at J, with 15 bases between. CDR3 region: CASSFNTEDPNTEAFF. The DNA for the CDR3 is TGTGCCAGCAGCTTTAACACTGAAGACCCGAACACTGAAGCTTTCTTT.

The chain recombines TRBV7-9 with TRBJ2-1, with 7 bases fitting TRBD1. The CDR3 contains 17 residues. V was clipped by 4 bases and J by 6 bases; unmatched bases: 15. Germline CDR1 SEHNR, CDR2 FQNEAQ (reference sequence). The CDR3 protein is CASSSTNYRGEGNEQFF. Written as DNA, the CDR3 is TGTGCCAGCAGCTCGACGAATTACAGGGGAGAGGGCAATGAGCAGTTCTTC.

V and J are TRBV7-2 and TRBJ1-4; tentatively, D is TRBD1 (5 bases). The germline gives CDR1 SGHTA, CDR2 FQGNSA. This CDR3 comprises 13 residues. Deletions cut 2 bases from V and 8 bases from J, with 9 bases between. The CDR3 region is CASSLYQGEKLFF. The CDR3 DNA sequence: TGTGCCAGCAGCTTATATCAGGGAGAAAAACTGTTTTTT.

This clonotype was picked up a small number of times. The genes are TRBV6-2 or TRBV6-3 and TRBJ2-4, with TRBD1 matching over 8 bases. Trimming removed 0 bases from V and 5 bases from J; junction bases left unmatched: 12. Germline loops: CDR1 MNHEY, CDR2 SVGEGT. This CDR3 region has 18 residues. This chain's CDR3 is CASSYSPTDREFENIQYF. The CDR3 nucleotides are TGTGCCAGCAGTTACTCGCCCACGGACAGGGAGTTCGAAAACATTCAGTACTTC.

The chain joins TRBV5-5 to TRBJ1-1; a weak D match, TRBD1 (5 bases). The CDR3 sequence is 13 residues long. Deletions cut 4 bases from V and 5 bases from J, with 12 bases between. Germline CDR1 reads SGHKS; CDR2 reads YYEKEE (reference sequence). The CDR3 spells CASSPWGMTEAFF. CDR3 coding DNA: TGTGCCAGCAGCCCGTGGGGGATGACTGAAGCTTTCTTT.

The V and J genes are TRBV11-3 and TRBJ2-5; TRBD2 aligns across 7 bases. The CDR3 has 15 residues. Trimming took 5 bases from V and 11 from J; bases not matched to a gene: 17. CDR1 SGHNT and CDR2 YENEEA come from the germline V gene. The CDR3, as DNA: TGTGCCAGCAGCGACCGGAGCGGGGAGTACAATGAGCAGTACTTC. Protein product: CASSDRSGEYNEQYF.

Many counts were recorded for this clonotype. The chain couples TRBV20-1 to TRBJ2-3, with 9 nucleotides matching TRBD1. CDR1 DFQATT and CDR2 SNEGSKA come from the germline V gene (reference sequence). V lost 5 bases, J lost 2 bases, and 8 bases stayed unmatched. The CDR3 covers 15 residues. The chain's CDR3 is CSADRDRDLTDTQYF. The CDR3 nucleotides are TGCAGTGCTGACCGGGACAGGGACCTCACAGATACGCAGTATTTT.

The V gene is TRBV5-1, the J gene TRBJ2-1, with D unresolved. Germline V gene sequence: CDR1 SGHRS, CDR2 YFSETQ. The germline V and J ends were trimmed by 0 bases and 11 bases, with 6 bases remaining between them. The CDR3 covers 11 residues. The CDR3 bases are TGCGCCAGCAGCTTGGATAGACAGCAGTTCTTC. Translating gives CASSLDRQQFF.

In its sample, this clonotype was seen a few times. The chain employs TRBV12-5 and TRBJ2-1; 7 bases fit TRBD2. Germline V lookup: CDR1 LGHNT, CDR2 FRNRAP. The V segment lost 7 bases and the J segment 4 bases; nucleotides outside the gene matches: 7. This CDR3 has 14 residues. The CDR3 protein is CASALGGGYNEQFF. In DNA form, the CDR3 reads TGTGCTAGTGCCCTTGGGGGGGGTTACAATGAGCAGTTCTTC.

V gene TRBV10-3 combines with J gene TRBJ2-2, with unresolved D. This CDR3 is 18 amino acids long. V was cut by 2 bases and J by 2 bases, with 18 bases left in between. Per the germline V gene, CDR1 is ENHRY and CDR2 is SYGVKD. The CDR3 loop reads CAISEDGWQEANTGELFF. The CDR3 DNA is TGTGCCATCAGTGAGGACGGTTGGCAGGAAGCTAACACCGGGGAGCTGTTTTTT.

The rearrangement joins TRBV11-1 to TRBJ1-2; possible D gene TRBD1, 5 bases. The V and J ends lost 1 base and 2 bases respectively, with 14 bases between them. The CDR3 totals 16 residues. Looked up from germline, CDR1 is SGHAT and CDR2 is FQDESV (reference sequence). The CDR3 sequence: CASSLEGTAWNYGYTF. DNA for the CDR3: TGTGCCAGCAGCTTAGAAGGGACCGCCTGGAACTATGGCTACACCTTC.

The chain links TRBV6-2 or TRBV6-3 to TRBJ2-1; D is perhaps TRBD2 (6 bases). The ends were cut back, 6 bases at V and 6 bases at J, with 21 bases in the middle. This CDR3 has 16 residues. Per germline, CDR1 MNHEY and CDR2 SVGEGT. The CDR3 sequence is CASRTGTRTRCNEQFF. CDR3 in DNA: TGTGCCAGCAGGACCGGGACTCGGACAAGATGCAATGAGCAGTTCTTC.

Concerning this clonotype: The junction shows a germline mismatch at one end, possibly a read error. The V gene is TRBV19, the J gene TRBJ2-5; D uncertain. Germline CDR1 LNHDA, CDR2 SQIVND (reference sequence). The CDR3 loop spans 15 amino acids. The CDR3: CASSILRGSVETQYF. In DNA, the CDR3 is TGTGCCAGTAGTATACTCCGCGGCAGCGTTGAGACCCAGTATTTC. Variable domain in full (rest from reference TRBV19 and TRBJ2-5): DGGITQSPKYLFRKEGQNVTLSCEQNLNHDAMYWYRQDPGQGLRLIYYSQIVNDFQKGDIAEGYSVSREKKESFPLTVTSAQKNPTAFYLCASSILRGSVETQYFGPGTRLLVL.

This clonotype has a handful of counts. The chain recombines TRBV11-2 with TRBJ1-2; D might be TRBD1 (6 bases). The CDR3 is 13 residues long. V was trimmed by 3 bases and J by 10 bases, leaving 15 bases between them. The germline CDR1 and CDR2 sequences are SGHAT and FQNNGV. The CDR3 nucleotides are TGTGCCAGCAGCTTGGGTCAGGGGTCGGCCTACACCTTC. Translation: CASSLGQGSAYTF.

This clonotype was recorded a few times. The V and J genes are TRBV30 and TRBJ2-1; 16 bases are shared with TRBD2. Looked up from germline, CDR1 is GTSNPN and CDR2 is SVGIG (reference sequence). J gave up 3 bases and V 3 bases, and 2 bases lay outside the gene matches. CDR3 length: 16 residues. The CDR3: CAWRGLAGGDYNEQFF. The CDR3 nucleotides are TGTGCCTGGAGGGGACTAGCGGGGGGGGACTACAATGAGCAGTTCTTC.